Sequencing of this TCR beta chain was carried out in a study of cytomegalovirus exposure and HLA in healthy donors. General observations from the study: TCR beta V- and J-gene trimming, according to a later analysis, was linked to a missense DCLRE1C variant.

This clone was detected only a few times. Its antigen is unidentified. It was with 60 Vbeta and 13 Jbeta primers that the PCR ran. TCRdb's copy holds only in-frame clones and misses some; the assay was immunoSEQ multiplex PCR. This sample yields about 110,000 clones, of which roughly 71% are seen a single time; under 13% belongs to the top ten. The CDR3 consists of 16 residues. V dropped 0 bases and J dropped 0 bases, with 13 bases sitting between them. Germline lookup yields CDR1 SGHRS and CDR2 YFSETQ. V gene TRBV5-1 combines with J gene TRBJ2-7; D is possibly TRBD2 (5 bases). The sequenced sample was PBMCs. This TCR derives from a man aged 40-50 years in good health and CMV-seropositive. In nucleotides, the CDR3 is TGCGCCAGCAGCTTGGGCTGGCGGGCGAGCTCCTACGAGCAGTACTTC. This sequence encodes CASSLGWRASSYEQYF.